Shown below are 16 T cell receptor beta chains from a single sample sequenced in a study of T cells in Graves' hyperthyroidism and ophthalmopathy (dated by TCRdb to about 2019). Library preparation was by multiplex PCR. Sequencing was carried out with an Illumina HiSeq 2000. TCR beta CDR3 regions were amplified from RNA transcripts. The first round of RT-PCR for the TCR CDR3 was performed with the HTBI primer set and the Qiagen OneStep RT-PCR kit. TCRdb trimmed public reads at Q25 via fastp, called clones via MiXCR and kept in-frame beta chains. Identical CDR3 protein sequences are pooled into one entry, listed with their most common genes and DNA. For this sample the table gives hundreds of thousands of distinct CDR3 sequences, of which roughly a quarter were detected only once. Of the sample, about 11% falls within the top ten clones. The sample consisted of blood. The receptors were sampled from a woman aged 25 to 39 with Graves' ophthalmopathy.

The chain combines TRBV9 with TRBJ2-7; 9 bases agree with TRBD1. V shed 4 bases and J 7 bases; nucleotides not matched to a gene: 15. CDR1 is SGDLS and CDR2 is YYNGEE in the germline V gene. The CDR3 covers 16 residues. The CDR3 DNA sequence: TGTGCCAGCAGCATCAACGCCGGGACAGGGTTGGAGGAGCAGTACTTC. Translation: CASSINAGTGLEEQYF.

This clonotype came up many times. The chain joins TRBV20-1 to TRBJ1-2; D gene unclear. V was pared by 6 bases and J by 1 base, with 12 bases between. Germline-derived CDR1 and CDR2 are DFQATT and SNEGSKA (reference sequence). This CDR3 contains 13 residues. The CDR3 loop is CSAAPLVNYGYTF. The CDR3, as DNA: TGCAGTGCGGCCCCTCTGGTTAACTATGGCTACACCTTC.

This clonotype was seen a handful of times. V usage is TRBV20-1 and J usage is TRBJ1-5; 11 bases align to TRBD1. From germline, CDR1 is DFQATT and CDR2 SNEGSKA (reference sequence). The trim removed 1 base at V and 6 bases at J, leaving 2 bases unmatched. CDR3 size: 14 residues. Written as DNA, the CDR3 is TGCAGTGCTAGAGTGGACAGGGGGCCTCAGCCCCAGCATTTT. Protein sequence: CSARVDRGPQPQHF.

The V and J genes are TRBV12-3 or TRBV12-4 and TRBJ2-7, with TRBD2 matching over 15 bases. V trimming: 6 bases; J trimming: 12 bases; junction bases outside the gene matches: 9. The length of the CDR3 is 14 residues. The CDR3 loop is CASSPGLAGGIRYF. The CDR3 nucleotides are TGTGCCAGCAGCCCGGGACTAGCGGGGGGCATTCGGTACTTC.

Ten or more counts support this clonotype. The chain employs TRBV18 and TRBJ1-1; D might be TRBD1 (5 bases). Trimming pared 3 bases from V and 4 bases from J, leaving 15 bases between. Germline CDR1 and CDR2: KGHSH and LQKENI. The CDR3 has 15 residues. CDR3 nucleotides: TGTGCCAGCTCACCTTCGCAGGTCGGGGGCACTGAAGCTTTCTTT. Its translation is CASSPSQVGGTEAFF.

This clonotype was observed many times. The chain couples TRBV19 to TRBJ1-2; TRBD1 aligns across 8 bases. Per the germline V gene, CDR1 is LNHDA and CDR2 is SQIVND (reference sequence). The V and J ends lost 3 bases and 7 bases, in that order; junction bases with no gene match: 7. The CDR3 is 14 amino acids. The CDR3 region is CASSMIGTGGGYTF. DNA of the CDR3: TGTGCCAGTAGTATGATTGGGACAGGTGGTGGCTACACCTTC.

This clonotype was counted ten times or more. The chain employs TRBV20-1 and TRBJ1-2, with 10 bases aligning to TRBD1. This CDR3 is 15 amino acids long. Germline V gives CDR1 DFQATT, CDR2 SNEGSKA (reference sequence). The CDR3 spells CSAKSLRQGADGYTF. The CDR3 nucleotides read TGCAGCGCCAAATCGTTGCGACAGGGGGCTGATGGCTACACCTTC.

This clonotype has at least ten counts. The rearrangement uses TRBV19 and TRBJ2-7; the D is unclear. Germline V lookup: CDR1 LNHDA, CDR2 SQIVND (reference sequence). This CDR3 is built from 14 residues. Trimming shortened V by 3 bases and J by 2 bases, and 11 bases separated the two germline ends. As DNA, the CDR3 is TGTGCCAGTAGTATCGCCCGGGCCCCCTACGAGCAGTACTTC. Its translation is CASSIARAPYEQYF.

There are many counts of this clonotype. The gene calls are TRBV12-3 or TRBV12-4 and TRBJ2-2; 10 bases match TRBD2. The trim removed 7 bases at V and 4 bases at J, leaving 9 bases unmatched. The CDR3 is made up of 16 amino acids. The CDR3 DNA follows: TGTGCCAGCAAAGGAGCGGGGGGGTCGAGCACCGGGGAGCTGTTTTTT. Translated, it gives CASKGAGGSSTGELFF.

This chain links TRBV9 with TRBJ1-2, with a weak D call TRBD1 (6 bases). V lost 0 bases and J lost 9, with 9 bases in between. Per the germline V gene, CDR1 is SGDLS and CDR2 is YYNGEE. The CDR3 contains 12 residues. The CDR3 spells CASSVGQGSYTF. CDR3 in DNA: TGTGCCAGCAGCGTAGGTCAGGGGAGCTACACCTTC. Using reference TRBV9 and TRBJ1-2 for the parts outside the CDR3, the full variable domain is DSGVTQTPKHLITATGQRVTLRCSPRSGDLSVYWYQQSLDQGLQFLIQYYNGEERAKGNILERFSAQQFPDLHSELNLSSLELGDSALYFCASSVGQGSYTFGSGTRLTVV.

This clonotype was detected many times. V and J are TRBV29-1 and TRBJ2-5, with 9 bases fitting TRBD2. J gave up 9 bases and V 6 bases, and 17 bases lay outside the gene matches. Per the germline V gene, CDR1 is SQVTM and CDR2 is ANQGSEA. CDR3 size: 15 residues. The CDR3 reads CSVLLAGAQSGAQYF. CDR3 sequence (DNA): TGCAGCGTGCTGTTAGCGGGGGCCCAATCAGGGGCCCAGTACTTC.

There are a few counts of this clonotype. The gene calls are TRBV4-1 and TRBJ2-7; D tentatively fits TRBD1 or TRBD2 (5 bases each). The germline gives CDR1 MGHRA, CDR2 YSYEKL. V was clipped by 4 bases and J by 2 bases, with 18 bases between them. The CDR3 loop spans 16 amino acids. The CDR3 DNA sequence: TGCGCCAGCAGCCCGGGGACCCTCGAGCGCCCCTACGAGCAGTACTTC. This codes for CASSPGTLERPYEQYF.

This clonotype was observed many times. The chain couples TRBV9 to TRBJ1-1; D remains unclear. Germline CDR1 reads SGDLS; CDR2 reads YYNGEE. The length of the CDR3 is 14 residues. Trimming removed 4 bases at V and 4 bases at J, with 14 bases between. The CDR3 region is CASSPPGYGTEAFF. DNA for the CDR3: TGTGCCAGCAGCCCCCCGGGTTATGGCACTGAAGCTTTCTTT.

There are many counts of this clonotype. This chain uses TRBV6-1 with TRBJ2-7; a weak D match, TRBD1 (5 bases). The CDR3 totals 13 residues. The germline CDR1 and CDR2 sequences are MNHNS and SASEGT. V lost 3 bases, J lost 9 bases, and 15 bases lay in between. In DNA, the CDR3 is TGTGCCAGCAGTGAGGGGCGGTCCGGCGGGCAGTACTTC. It translates to CASSEGRSGGQYF.

This clonotype has a handful of counts. This rearrangement joins TRBV7-2 to TRBJ2-7; 10 bases match TRBD2. Germline CDR1 SGHTA, CDR2 FQGNSA. V lost 5 bases, J lost 8 bases, and 9 bases stayed unmatched. This CDR3 spans 14 amino acids. CDR3 sequence (DNA): TGTGCCAGCAGCCCCACTAGCGGGATGGACAAGCAGTACTTC. This codes for CASSPTSGMDKQYF.

This rearrangement joins TRBV24-1 to TRBJ1-5; weak D call: TRBD1 (5 bases). Germline V gene lookup returns CDR1 KGHDR and CDR2 SFDVKD. Trimming removed 5 bases from V and 0 bases from J, with 10 bases in between. CDR3 size: 15 residues. CDR3 bases: TGTGCCACCAGTGGCTTGACAGATAGCAATCAGCCCCAGCATTTT. Translation: CATSGLTDSNQPQHF.